These 26 T cell receptor beta chains share one sample of origin, sequenced in a study of T-cell reconstitution after alpha-beta-depleted transplantation in children. A library of TCRbeta sequences, prepared with unique molecular identifiers, was generated. Each CDR3 protein gets one entry after TCRdb re-called the PCR reads with MiXCR. Here the sample spans just under 250,000 distinct CDR3 sequences, about 23% being singletons. Specimen: PBMCs, collected before TCRalphabeta/CD19-depleted stem cell transplant. Receptors were obtained from a girl aged 2 to 9 with Fanconi anemia, due to receive a stem cell transplant.

This clonotype was recorded many times. The chain links TRBV7-2 to TRBJ2-2; D may be TRBD2 (5 bases). CDR1 is SGHTA and CDR2 is FQGNSA in the germline V gene. This CDR3 comprises 16 residues. V was pared by 4 bases and J by 4 bases, with 16 bases between. The CDR3 sequence: CASSSIGGSFTGELFF. The CDR3 region has the DNA TGTGCCAGCAGCTCGATTGGTGGGAGTTTCACCGGGGAGCTGTTTTTT.

This rearrangement joins TRBV2 to TRBJ2-1; the match to TRBD1 covers 8 bases. V lost 8 bases and J lost 6; bases outside the gene matches: 9. This CDR3 comprises 14 residues. Germline values: CDR1 SNHLY, CDR2 FYNNEI. CDR3 sequence reads: CASGGQGQGNEQFF. The CDR3 nucleotides read TGTGCCAGCGGCGGACAGGGTCAAGGCAATGAGCAGTTCTTC.

The chain is built from TRBV7-7 and TRBJ2-1; no clear D gene. Trimming took 5 bases from V and 5 from J, leaving 10 bases between them. This CDR3 spans 13 amino acids. The germline V gene encodes CDR1 SSHAT and CDR2 FNYEAQ (reference sequence). Here the CDR3 DNA reads TGTGCCAGCAGCCGAGACTGGAACAATGAGCAGTTCTTC. It encodes CASSRDWNNEQFF.

This clonotype occurred a few times. The chain recombines TRBV7-2 with TRBJ2-1; D call uncertain. V lost 5 bases and J lost 6, with 17 bases in between. Per germline, CDR1 SGHTA and CDR2 FQGNSA. This CDR3 is 15 amino acids long. The CDR3 region is CASSTGPYVLNEQFF. The CDR3 nucleotides read TGTGCCAGCAGCACCGGGCCTTATGTCCTCAATGAGCAGTTCTTC.

The gene calls are TRBV5-1 and TRBJ2-7; D is perhaps TRBD2 (5 bases). CDR3 length equals 13 residues. Trimming left V 3 bases short and J 4 bases short, with 11 bases between. Germline lookup yields CDR1 SGHRS and CDR2 YFSETQ. This CDR3 reads CASSSMAGYEQYF. Here the CDR3 DNA reads TGCGCCAGCAGCTCAATGGCGGGTTACGAGCAGTACTTC.

The chain is built from TRBV10-3 and TRBJ2-3; possible D gene TRBD1, 5 bases. Germline V CDR1 and CDR2: ENHRY, SYGVKD. Trimming shortened V by 10 bases and J by 0 bases, and 17 bases separated the two germline ends. CDR3 length: 15 amino acids. The CDR3 region is CATSPQELSTDTQYF. The DNA for the CDR3 is TGTGCCACTTCCCCACAGGAACTTAGCACAGATACGCAGTATTTT.

The chain employs TRBV21-1 and TRBJ2-1; the table's D call TRBD2 went unverified against the DNA. TRBV21-1 is marked as a pseudogene. The CDR3 loop spans 14 amino acids. The CDR3 is CASPLAVSYNEQFF. The CDR3 bases are TGTGCCAGCCCCCTAGCGGTTTCCTACAATGAGCAGTTCTTC.

Only a few counts were recorded for this clonotype. The gene calls are TRBV7-2 and TRBJ2-3, with 7 bases identical to TRBD2. CDR1 and CDR2 from the germline V gene are SGHTA and FQGNSA. The V segment lost 3 bases and the J segment 2 bases; nucleotides outside the gene matches: 8. The CDR3 has 16 amino acids. The CDR3 region is CASSLLPSGYTDTQYF. CDR3 bases: TGTGCCAGCAGCTTGCTCCCTAGCGGATACACAGATACGCAGTATTTT. The complete variable domain, with remaining parts taken from reference TRBV7-2 and TRBJ2-3, reads GAGVSQSPSNKVTEKGKDVELRCDPISGHTALYWYRQSLGQGLEFLIYFQGNSAPDKSGLPSDRFSAERTGGSVSTLTIQRTQQEDSAVYLCASSLLPSGYTDTQYFGPGTRLTVL.

This clonotype occurred a few times. The chain links TRBV20-1 to TRBJ2-7, with 9 bases aligning to TRBD1. With 5 bases clipped from V and 3 bases from J, the junction kept 11 bases outside the gene matches. Germline V gene lookup returns CDR1 DFQATT and CDR2 SNEGSKA (reference sequence). The CDR3 length is 15 residues. This CDR3 is CSAVGTGRSYYEQYF. CDR3 DNA: TGCAGTGCTGTAGGGACAGGGAGGTCGTACTACGAGCAGTACTTC.

Ten or more counts support this clonotype. The genes are TRBV20-1 and TRBJ1-6; 9 positions match TRBD1. From germline, CDR1 is DFQATT and CDR2 SNEGSKA (reference sequence). The CDR3 extends over 14 amino acids. The CDR3 sequence is CSGRDRDYNSPLHF. The CDR3 DNA reads TGCAGCGGTAGGGACAGGGACTATAATTCACCCCTCCACTTT.

The chain carries TRBV10-3 and TRBJ2-7; TRBD1 aligns across 12 bases. Germline values: CDR1 ENHRY, CDR2 SYGVKD. V gave up 2 bases and J gave up 8 bases; unmatched junction bases: 7. The length of the CDR3 is 15 residues. CDR3 sequence (DNA): TGTGCCATCAGTGAGGGGACAGGGGGCGGCAGGCAGCAGTACTTC. Its translation: CAISEGTGGGRQQYF.

This clonotype was detected ten times or more. The V and J genes are TRBV7-9 and TRBJ2-7, with TRBD1 identical over 10 bases. Germline trimming cut 6 bases from V and 3 bases from J; bases unmatched to any gene: 11. This CDR3 has 16 residues. Germline lookup yields CDR1 SEHNR and CDR2 FQNEAQ (reference sequence). The CDR3 loop reads CASSSGRDRGLYEQYF. As DNA, the CDR3 is TGTGCCAGCAGTTCGGGTAGGGACAGGGGCCTCTACGAGCAGTACTTC.

The chain links TRBV6-6 to TRBJ2-1, with D unclear. The CDR3 is 12 residues long. CDR1 and CDR2 from the germline V gene are MNHNY and SVGAGI (reference sequence). Trimming cost V 5 bases and J 6 bases, with 8 bases left between them. The CDR3 nucleotides are TGTGCCAGCAGTCTGCCGATCAATGAGCAGTTCTTC. This gives the protein CASSLPINEQFF.

The genes are TRBV18 and TRBJ2-7, with 7 bases lining up with TRBD1. With V trimmed by 2 bases and J by 2 bases, 9 bases remained unmatched. Germline lookup yields CDR1 KGHSH and CDR2 LQKENI. This CDR3 comprises 16 residues. CDR3 sequence reads: CASSPIPLTGTYEQYF. The CDR3 DNA is TGTGCCAGCTCACCAATACCTTTGACAGGGACCTACGAGCAGTACTTC.

The chain employs TRBV6-1 and TRBJ1-1; D not certain. The CDR3 extends over 14 amino acids. V lost 3 bases and J lost 4, with 12 bases in between. The germline V gene has CDR1 MNHNS and CDR2 SASEGT. CDR3: CASSEGKGSTEAFF. CDR3 DNA sequence: TGTGCCAGCAGTGAGGGAAAGGGAAGCACTGAAGCTTTCTTT.

Ten or more counts support this clonotype. The V and J genes are TRBV7-2 and TRBJ2-1; a possible D gene is TRBD2 (6 bases). Trimming stripped 1 base from V and 6 bases from J, with 16 bases between. The CDR3 runs 16 residues. The germline V gene has CDR1 SGHTA and CDR2 FQGNSA. CDR3 sequence (DNA): TGTGCCAGCAGCTTAGTTCGTAGCGGTGCGGGCAATGAGCAGTTCTTC. Amino acids: CASSLVRSGAGNEQFF.

This clonotype was seen more than once but under ten times. The chain joins TRBV29-1 to TRBJ2-7; possibly TRBD1 for D (8 bases). CDR1 and CDR2 from the germline V gene are SQVTM and ANQGSEA. This CDR3 comprises 14 residues. V lost 6 bases and J 3 bases, leaving 18 bases between the germline ends. CDR3 sequence (DNA): TGCAGCGTCACAGCGGGACAGGCAAACTACGAGCAGTACTTC. It translates to CSVTAGQANYEQYF.

This clonotype was recorded at least ten times. The chain uses TRBV10-1 and TRBJ2-7; no clear D gene. The V end lost 0 bases, the J end lost 5 bases, and 11 bases lay between the germline ends. CDR1 is WNHNN, CDR2 SYGVQD, per germline (reference sequence). This CDR3 comprises 14 residues. CDR3 DNA: TGCGCCAGCAGTGAGTCGCAGTGGTCCAACGAGCAGTACTTC. It is translated as CASSESQWSNEQYF.

This clonotype was detected only a few times. The V and J genes are TRBV29-1 and TRBJ2-1, with 8 bases that match TRBD2. This CDR3 has 13 residues. The junction had 5 bases not matched to a gene; V was cut back by 7 bases and J by 3 bases. Germline CDR1 is SQVTM and CDR2 is ANQGSEA. The CDR3 here is CSARAGDYNEQFF. The DNA for the CDR3 is TGCAGCGCCCGAGCGGGAGACTACAATGAGCAGTTCTTC.

The V and J genes are TRBV20-1 and TRBJ2-7; unclear D gene. The V gene's germline CDR1 is DFQATT and CDR2 SNEGSKA (reference sequence). Trimming stripped 3 bases from V and 2 bases from J, with 11 bases between. The CDR3 extends over 13 amino acids. The CDR3 sequence is CSARAPEPYEQYF. CDR3 nucleotides: TGCAGTGCTAGGGCCCCCGAACCCTACGAGCAGTACTTC.

The chain joins TRBV6-2 or TRBV6-3 to TRBJ2-5, with TRBD2 matching over 12 bases. CDR1 and CDR2 from the germline V gene are MNHEY and SVGEGT. Trimming took 6 bases from V and 0 from J; bases not matched to a gene: 5. The length of the CDR3 is 16 residues. In DNA, the CDR3 is TGTGCCAGCAGCCCCGGACTAGCGGGGTACCAAGAGACCCAGTACTTC. Amino acid sequence: CASSPGLAGYQETQYF.

This clonotype was seen more than once but under ten times. The genes are TRBV6-1 and TRBJ2-7, with 7 bases identical to TRBD2. V lost 3 bases to trimming and J lost 2 bases; unmatched junction nucleotides: 4. The germline V gene encodes CDR1 MNHNS and CDR2 SASEGT. The CDR3 runs 14 residues. The CDR3 DNA is TGTGCCAGCAGTGATACGGGGGGAGCCTACGAGCAGTACTTC. This encodes CASSDTGGAYEQYF.

This chain joins TRBV5-1 and TRBJ2-7; the D is unclear. Trimming removed 3 bases from V and 6 bases from J, with 19 bases in between. CDR3 length: 15 amino acids. Germline CDR1 reads SGHRS; CDR2 reads YFSETQ. The CDR3 DNA follows: TGCGCCAGCAGCTCGCGTAAGACCGAGGACCGCGAGCAGTACTTC. Amino acids: CASSSRKTEDREQYF.

The table lists this clonotype with many counts. The chain combines TRBV14 with TRBJ2-3, with a possible D match to TRBD2 (5 bases). Germline CDR1 and CDR2: SGHDN and FVKESK. V lost 2 bases, J lost 2 bases, and 5 bases lay in between. The length of the CDR3 is 13 residues. DNA for the CDR3: TGTGCCAGCAGCCAACTAGCCACAGATACGCAGTATTTT. Protein product: CASSQLATDTQYF.

This chain joins TRBV27 and TRBJ2-1, with D perhaps assigned TRBD1 or TRBD2 (6 bases each). V was trimmed by 6 bases and J by 9 bases, leaving 12 bases between them. Per the germline V gene, CDR1 is MNHEY and CDR2 is SMNVEV (reference sequence). The CDR3 totals 12 residues. The CDR3 reads CASSRPGAEQFF. In DNA form, the CDR3 reads TGTGCCAGCAGCCGACCGGGGGCTGAGCAGTTCTTC.

The rearrangement links TRBV29-1 to TRBJ1-2; weak D call: TRBD1 (5 bases). Trimming cost V 5 bases and J 8 bases, with 18 bases left between them. The CDR3 covers 13 residues. The germline gives CDR1 SQVTM, CDR2 ANQGSEA. CDR3 bases: TGCAGCGTTCCTTCAGGGACCTTAGGAGGCTACACCTTC. Its protein product is CSVPSGTLGGYTF.